This TCR beta chain came from a study of CD8 T cells in ankylosing spondylitis. Study-wide findings and caveats: Roughly eight highly homologous variants made up a TCR beta motif that seemed to typify ankylosing spondylitis blood. Disease-linked clones were reportedly significantly enriched in matched ankylosing spondylitis synovial fluid.

MiXCR was run by TCRdb on the 5' RACE reads, yielding one entry per CDR3 protein. The table has roughly 700,000 distinct CDR3 sequences, under 20% seen once. Concerning this clonotype: Its specificity is not known.

Germline trimming cut 0 bases from V and 9 bases from J; bases unmatched to any gene: 11. Germline CDR1 and CDR2: SQVTM and ANQGSEA. The CDR3 spans 14 residues. Sequenced sample: blood, either unsorted or a sorted T cell fraction (not recorded which). The chain couples TRBV29-1 to TRBJ2-7; 7 bases are a match to TRBD1. The source is a male donor with ankylosing spondylitis. As DNA, the CDR3 is TGCAGCGTTGAAGATCAGGGGGAGTCTTCAGGGCAGTACTTC. The encoded protein is CSVEDQGESSGQYF.